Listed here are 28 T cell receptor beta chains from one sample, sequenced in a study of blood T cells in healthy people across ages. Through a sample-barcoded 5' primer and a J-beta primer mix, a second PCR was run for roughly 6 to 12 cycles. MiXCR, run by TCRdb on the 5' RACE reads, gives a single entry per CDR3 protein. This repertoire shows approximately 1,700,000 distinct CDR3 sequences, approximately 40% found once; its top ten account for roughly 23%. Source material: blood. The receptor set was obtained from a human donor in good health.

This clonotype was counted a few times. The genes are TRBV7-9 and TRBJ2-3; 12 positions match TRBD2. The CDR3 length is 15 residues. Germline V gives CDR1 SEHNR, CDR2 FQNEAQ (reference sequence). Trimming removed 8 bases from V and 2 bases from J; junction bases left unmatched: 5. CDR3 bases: TGTGCCAGCGGTCGACTAGCGGGAGACACAGATACGCAGTATTTT. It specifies CASGRLAGDTDTQYF.

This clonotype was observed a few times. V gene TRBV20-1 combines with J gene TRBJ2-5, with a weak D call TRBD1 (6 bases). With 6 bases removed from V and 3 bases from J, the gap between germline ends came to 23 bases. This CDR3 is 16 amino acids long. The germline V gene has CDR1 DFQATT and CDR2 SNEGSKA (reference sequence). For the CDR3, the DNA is TGCAGTGCCCTCTCAGCGAGGGGGTCAGTAGAAGAGACCCAGTACTTC. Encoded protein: CSALSARGSVEETQYF.

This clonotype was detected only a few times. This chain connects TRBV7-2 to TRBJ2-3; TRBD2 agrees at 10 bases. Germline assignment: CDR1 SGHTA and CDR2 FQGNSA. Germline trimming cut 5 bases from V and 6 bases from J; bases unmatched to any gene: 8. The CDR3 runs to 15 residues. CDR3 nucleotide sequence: TGTGCCAGCAGCGTGGGACTAGCGATGGCGGATACGCAGTATTTT. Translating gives CASSVGLAMADTQYF.

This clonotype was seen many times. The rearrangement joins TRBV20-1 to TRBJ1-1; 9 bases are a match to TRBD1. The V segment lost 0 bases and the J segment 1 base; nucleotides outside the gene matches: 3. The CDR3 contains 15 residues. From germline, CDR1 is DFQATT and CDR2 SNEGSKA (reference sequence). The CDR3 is CSARDPGQGNTEAFF. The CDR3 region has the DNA TGCAGTGCTAGAGATCCGGGACAGGGGAACACTGAAGCTTTCTTT.

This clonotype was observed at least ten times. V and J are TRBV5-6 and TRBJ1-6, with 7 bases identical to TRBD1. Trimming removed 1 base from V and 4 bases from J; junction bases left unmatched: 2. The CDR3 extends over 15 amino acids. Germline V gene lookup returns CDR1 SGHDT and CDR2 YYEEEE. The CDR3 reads CASSLWDRYNSPLHF. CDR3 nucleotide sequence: TGTGCCAGCAGCTTGTGGGACAGATATAATTCACCCCTCCACTTT.

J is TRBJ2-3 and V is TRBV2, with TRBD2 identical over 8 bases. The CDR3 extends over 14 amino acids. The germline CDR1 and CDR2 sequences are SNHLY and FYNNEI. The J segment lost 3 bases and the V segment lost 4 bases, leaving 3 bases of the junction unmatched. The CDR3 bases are TGTGCCAGCAGTGCGGGGGGGTGGACAGATACGCAGTATTTT. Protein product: CASSAGGWTDTQYF. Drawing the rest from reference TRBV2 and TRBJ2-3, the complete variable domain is EPEVTQTPSHQVTQMGQEVILRCVPISNHLYFYWYRQILGQKVEFLVSFYNNEISEKSEIFDDQFSVERPDGSNFTLKIRSTKLEDSAMYFCASSAGGWTDTQYFGPGTRLTVL.

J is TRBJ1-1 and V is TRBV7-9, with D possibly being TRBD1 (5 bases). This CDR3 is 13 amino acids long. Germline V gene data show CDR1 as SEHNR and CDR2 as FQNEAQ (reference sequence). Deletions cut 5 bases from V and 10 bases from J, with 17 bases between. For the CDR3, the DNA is TGTGCCAGCAGCGACACGGGCATGAGGGGAGCTTTCTTT. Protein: CASSDTGMRGAFF.

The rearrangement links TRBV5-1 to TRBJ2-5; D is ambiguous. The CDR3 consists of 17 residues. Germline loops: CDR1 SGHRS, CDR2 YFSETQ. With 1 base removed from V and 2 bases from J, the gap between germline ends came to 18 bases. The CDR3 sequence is CASSLNSPSSLQETQYF. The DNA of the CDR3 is TGCGCCAGCAGCTTGAATTCCCCCAGCAGCCTACAAGAGACCCAGTACTTC.

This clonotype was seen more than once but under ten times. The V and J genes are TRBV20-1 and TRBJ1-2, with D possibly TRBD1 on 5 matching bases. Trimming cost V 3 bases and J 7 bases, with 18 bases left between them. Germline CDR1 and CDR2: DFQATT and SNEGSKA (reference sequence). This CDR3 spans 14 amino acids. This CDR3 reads CSASLKYLGGGYTF. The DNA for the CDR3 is TGCAGTGCTAGCCTTAAATACCTGGGGGGTGGCTACACCTTC.

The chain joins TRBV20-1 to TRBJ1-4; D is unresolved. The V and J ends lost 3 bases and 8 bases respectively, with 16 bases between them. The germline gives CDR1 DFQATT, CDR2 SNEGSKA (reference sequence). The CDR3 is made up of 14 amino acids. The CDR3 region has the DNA TGCAGTGCTAGCGCACCGGCTGCTGGGGAAAAACTGTTTTTT. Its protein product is CSASAPAAGEKLFF.

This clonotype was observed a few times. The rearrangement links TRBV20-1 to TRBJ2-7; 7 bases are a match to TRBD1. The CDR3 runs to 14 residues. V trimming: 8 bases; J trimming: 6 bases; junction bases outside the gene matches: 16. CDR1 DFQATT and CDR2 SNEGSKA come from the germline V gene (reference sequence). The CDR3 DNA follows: TGCAGTACGTCGATGGAACAGGGGATAGGCGAGCAGTACTTC. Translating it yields CSTSMEQGIGEQYF.

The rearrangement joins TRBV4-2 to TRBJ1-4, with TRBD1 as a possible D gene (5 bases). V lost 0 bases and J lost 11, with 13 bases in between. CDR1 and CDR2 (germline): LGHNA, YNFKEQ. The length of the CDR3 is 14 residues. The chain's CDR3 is CASSQEAGAGKLFF. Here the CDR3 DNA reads TGTGCCAGCAGCCAAGAAGCCGGGGCTGGGAAACTGTTTTTT.

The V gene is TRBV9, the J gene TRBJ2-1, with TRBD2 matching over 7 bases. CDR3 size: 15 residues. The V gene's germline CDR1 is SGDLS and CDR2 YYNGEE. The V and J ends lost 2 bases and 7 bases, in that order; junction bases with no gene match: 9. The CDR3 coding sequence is TGTGCCAGCAGCGTTCTAGCGGAAATGGAGAATGAGCAGTTCTTC. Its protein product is CASSVLAEMENEQFF.

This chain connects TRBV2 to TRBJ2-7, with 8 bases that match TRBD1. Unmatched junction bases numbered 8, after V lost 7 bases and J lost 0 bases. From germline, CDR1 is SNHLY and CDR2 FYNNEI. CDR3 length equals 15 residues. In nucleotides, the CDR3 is TGTGCCAGCACCTCGACAGGGGAGAGCTCCTACGAGCAGTACTTC. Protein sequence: CASTSTGESSYEQYF.

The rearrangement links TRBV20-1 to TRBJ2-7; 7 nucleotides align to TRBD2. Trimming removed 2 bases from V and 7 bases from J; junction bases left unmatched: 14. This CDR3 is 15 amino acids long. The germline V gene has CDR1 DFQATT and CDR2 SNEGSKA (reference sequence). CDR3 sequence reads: CSARRGSGSGWEQYF. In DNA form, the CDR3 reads TGCAGTGCTAGACGCGGGAGCGGGTCAGGTTGGGAGCAGTACTTC.

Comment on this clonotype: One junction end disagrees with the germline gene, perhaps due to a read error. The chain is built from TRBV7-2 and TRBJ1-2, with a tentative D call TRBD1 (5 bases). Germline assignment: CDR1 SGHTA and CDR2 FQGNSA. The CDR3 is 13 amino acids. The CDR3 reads CASSLRGSYGHTF. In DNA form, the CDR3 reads TGTGCCAGCAGCTTAAGGGGTTCCTATGGCCACACCTTC.

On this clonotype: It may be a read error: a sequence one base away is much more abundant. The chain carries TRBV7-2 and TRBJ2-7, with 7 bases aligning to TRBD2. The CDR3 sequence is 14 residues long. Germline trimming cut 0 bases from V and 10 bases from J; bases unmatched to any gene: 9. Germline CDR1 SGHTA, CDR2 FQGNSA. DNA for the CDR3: TGTGCCAGCAGCTTAGCGACGGGAGGAGAGGCCCAGTACTTC. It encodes CASSLATGGEAQYF.

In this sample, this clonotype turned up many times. The CDR3 spells CASSLGGRNEQFF. As DNA, the CDR3 is TGTGCCAGCAGCCTGGGGGGACGCAATGAGCAGTTCTTC. This chain links TRBV7-2 with TRBJ2-1, with a possible D match to TRBD2 (6 bases). This CDR3 comprises 13 residues. Germline V gene sequence: CDR1 SGHTA, CDR2 FQGNSA. Trimming cost V 5 bases and J 6 bases, with 11 bases left between them.

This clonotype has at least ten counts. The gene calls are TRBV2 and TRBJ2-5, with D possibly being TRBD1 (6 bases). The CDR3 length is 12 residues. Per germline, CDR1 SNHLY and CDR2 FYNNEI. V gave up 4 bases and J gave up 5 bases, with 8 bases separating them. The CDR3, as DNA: TGTGCCAGCAGTGTTCAGGGGGAGACCCAGTACTTC. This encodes CASSVQGETQYF.

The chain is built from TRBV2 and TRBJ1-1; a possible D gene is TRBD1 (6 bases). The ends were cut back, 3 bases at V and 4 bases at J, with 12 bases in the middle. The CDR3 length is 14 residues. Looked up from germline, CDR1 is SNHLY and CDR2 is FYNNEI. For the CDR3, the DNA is TGTGCCAGCAGTGATCTGAGGGGGAGCACTGAAGCTTTCTTT. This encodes CASSDLRGSTEAFF.

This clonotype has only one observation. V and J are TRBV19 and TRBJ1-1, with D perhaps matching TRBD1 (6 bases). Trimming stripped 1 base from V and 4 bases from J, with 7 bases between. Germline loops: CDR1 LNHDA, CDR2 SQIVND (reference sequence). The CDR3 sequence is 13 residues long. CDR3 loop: CASSIGGATEAFF. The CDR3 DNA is TGTGCCAGTAGTATAGGGGGGGCCACTGAAGCTTTCTTT. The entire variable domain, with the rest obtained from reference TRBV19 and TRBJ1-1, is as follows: DGGITQSPKYLFRKEGQNVTLSCEQNLNHDAMYWYRQDPGQGLRLIYYSQIVNDFQKGDIAEGYSVSREKKESFPLTVTSAQKNPTAFYLCASSIGGATEAFFGQGTRLTVV.

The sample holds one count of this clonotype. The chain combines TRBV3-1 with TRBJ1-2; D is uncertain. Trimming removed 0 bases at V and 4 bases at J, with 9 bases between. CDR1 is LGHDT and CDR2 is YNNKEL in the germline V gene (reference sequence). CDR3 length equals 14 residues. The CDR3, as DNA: TGTGCCAGCAGCCAAGATGCCCGTTTCTATGGCTACACCTTC. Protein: CASSQDARFYGYTF.

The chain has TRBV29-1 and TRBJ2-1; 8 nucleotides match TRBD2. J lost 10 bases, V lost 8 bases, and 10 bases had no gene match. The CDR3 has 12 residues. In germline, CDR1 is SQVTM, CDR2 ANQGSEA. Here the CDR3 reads CSPSGGAGEQFF. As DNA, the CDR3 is TGCAGCCCGTCGGGGGGGGCAGGGGAGCAGTTCTTC.

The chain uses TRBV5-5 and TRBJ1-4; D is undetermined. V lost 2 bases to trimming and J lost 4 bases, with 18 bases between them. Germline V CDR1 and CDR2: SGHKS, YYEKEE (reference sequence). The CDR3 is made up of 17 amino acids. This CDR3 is CASSFTQGRPNNEKLFF. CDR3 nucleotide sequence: TGTGCCAGCAGCTTTACCCAAGGGCGCCCTAATAATGAAAAACTGTTTTTT.

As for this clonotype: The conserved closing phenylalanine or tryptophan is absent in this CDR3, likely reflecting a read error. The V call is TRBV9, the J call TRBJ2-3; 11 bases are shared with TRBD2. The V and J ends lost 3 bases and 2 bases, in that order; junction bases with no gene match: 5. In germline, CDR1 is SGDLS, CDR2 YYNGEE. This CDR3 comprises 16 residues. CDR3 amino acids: CASSARLAGHTDTQYL. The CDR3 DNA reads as TGTGCCAGCAGCGCCCGACTAGCGGGGCACACAGATACGCAGTATTTG.

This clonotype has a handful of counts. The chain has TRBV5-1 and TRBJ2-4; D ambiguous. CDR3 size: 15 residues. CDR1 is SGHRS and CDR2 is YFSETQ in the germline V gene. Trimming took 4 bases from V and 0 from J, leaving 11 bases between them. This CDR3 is CASSPTSTAKNIQYF. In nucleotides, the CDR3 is TGCGCCAGCAGCCCAACATCGACAGCCAAAAACATTCAGTACTTC.

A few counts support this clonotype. The CDR3 region has the DNA TGCGCCAGCAGCCAAGTAGGGCAGGGAGATGAGCAGTTCTTC. Encoded protein: CASSQVGQGDEQFF. V is TRBV4-1 and J is TRBJ2-1; D possibly matches TRBD1 or TRBD2 (5 bases each). The CDR3 runs to 14 residues. The V end was cut by 1 base, the J end by 8 bases, with 12 bases between. Germline V gene lookup returns CDR1 MGHRA and CDR2 YSYEKL.

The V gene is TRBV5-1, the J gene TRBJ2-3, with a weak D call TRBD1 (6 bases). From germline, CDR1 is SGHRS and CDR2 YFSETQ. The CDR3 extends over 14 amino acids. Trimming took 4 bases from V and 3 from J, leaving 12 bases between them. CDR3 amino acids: CASSKIGQTDTQYF. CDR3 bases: TGCGCCAGCAGCAAGATCGGACAGACAGATACGCAGTATTTT.